The source of this TCR beta chain is a study of blood T cell repertoires in COVID-19. Study-level background: Acute and convalescent COVID-19 specimens originated in the United States, Italy and Spain. PBMCs, B-cell-depleted T cells, or T cells were the source of the cDNA or gDNA that made up the material.

In the study's own analysis: Estimation of nucleated cell counts was performed using reference gene primer amplification. Only in-frame clones appear in the TCRdb table, and some are missing; sequencing was by immunoSEQ multiplex PCR. D and trimming were read from the DNA, whereas the V and J calls and clone size are those reported in that table. Here the sample spans 150,000 or so clones, about 93% being singletons. The CDR3 spans 15 residues. V gene TRBV21-1 combines with J gene TRBJ2-1; the D call TRBD1 from the table was never checked on the DNA. TRBV21-1 is a documented pseudogene. The receptor was derived from a woman aged 45-65 years with acute or convalescent COVID-19. Specimen: peripheral blood. The CDR3 sequence: CASSPMRGRSNEQFF. The CDR3 region has the DNA TGTGCCAGCAGCCCAATGAGGGGGCGAAGCAATGAGCAGTTCTTC.